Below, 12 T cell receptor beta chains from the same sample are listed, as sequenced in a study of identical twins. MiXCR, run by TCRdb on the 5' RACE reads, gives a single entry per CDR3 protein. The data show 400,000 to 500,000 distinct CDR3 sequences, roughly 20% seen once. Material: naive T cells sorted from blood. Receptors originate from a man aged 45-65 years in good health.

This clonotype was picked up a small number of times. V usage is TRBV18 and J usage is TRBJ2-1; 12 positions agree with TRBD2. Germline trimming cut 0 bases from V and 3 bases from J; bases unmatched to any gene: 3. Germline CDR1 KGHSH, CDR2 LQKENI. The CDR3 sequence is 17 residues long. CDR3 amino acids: CASSPPASGRGYNEQFF. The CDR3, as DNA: TGTGCCAGCTCACCACCGGCTAGCGGGAGGGGCTACAATGAGCAGTTCTTC.

CDR3 sequence: CASSLARRNGGYTF. The CDR3 nucleotides are TGTGCCAGCAGCTTAGCGCGCAGGAACGGTGGCTACACCTTC. The chain uses TRBV7-9 and TRBJ1-2; unclear D gene. V was cut by 0 bases and J by 7 bases, with 12 bases left in between. The CDR3 length is 14 residues. CDR1 SEHNR and CDR2 FQNEAQ come from the germline V gene (reference sequence).

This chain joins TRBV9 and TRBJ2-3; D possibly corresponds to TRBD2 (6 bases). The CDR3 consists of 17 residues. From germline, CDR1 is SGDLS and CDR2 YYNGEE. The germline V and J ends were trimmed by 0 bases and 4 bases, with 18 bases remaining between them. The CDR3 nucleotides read TGTGCCAGCAGCGTAGAGTCTATGTGGGAGGTGGCAGATACGCAGTATTTT. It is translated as CASSVESMWEVADTQYF.

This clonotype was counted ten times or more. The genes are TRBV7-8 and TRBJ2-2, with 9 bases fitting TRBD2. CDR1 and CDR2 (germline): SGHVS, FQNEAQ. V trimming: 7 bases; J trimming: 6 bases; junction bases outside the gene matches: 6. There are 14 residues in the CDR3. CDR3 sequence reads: CASNRAGGPGELFF. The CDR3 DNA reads TGTGCCAGCAACCGAGCGGGAGGACCCGGGGAGCTGTTTTTT.

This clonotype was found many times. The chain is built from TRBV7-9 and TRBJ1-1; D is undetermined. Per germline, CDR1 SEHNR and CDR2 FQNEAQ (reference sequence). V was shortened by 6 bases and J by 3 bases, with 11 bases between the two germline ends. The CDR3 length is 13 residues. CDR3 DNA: TGTGCCAGCAGACTAGACATAGACACTGAAGCTTTCTTT. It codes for CASRLDIDTEAFF.

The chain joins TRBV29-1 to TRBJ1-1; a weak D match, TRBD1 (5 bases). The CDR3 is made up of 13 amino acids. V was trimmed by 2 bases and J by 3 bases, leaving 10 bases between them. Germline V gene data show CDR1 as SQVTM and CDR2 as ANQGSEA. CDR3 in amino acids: CSVERRADTEAFF. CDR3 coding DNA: TGCAGCGTTGAACGCAGGGCTGACACTGAAGCTTTCTTT.

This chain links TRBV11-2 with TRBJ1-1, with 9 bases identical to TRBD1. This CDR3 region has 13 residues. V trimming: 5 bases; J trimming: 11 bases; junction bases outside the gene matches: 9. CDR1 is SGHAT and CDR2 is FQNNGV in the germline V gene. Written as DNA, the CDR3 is TGTGCCAGCAGCCCAAGGACAGGGGAAGAGGCTTTCTTT. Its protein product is CASSPRTGEEAFF.

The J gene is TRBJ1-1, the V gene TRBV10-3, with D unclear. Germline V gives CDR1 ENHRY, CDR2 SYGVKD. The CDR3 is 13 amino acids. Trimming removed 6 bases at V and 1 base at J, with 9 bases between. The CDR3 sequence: CAISPVSNTEAFF. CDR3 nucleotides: TGTGCCATCAGCCCAGTCTCGAACACTGAAGCTTTCTTT.

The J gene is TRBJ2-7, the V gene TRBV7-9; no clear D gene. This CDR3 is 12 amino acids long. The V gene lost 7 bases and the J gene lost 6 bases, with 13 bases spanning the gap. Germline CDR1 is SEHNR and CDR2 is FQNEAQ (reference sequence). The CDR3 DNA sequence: TGTGCCAGCACCCAAGGCCGGAGCGAGCAGTACTTC. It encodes CASTQGRSEQYF.

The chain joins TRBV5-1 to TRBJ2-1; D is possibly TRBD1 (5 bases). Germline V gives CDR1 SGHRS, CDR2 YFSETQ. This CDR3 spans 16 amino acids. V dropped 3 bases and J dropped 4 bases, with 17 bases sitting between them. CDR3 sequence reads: CASSYPERGSYNEQFF. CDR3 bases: TGCGCCAGCAGCTACCCCGAAAGGGGATCGTACAATGAGCAGTTCTTC. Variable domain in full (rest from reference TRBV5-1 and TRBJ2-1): KAGVTQTPRYLIKTRGQQVTLSCSPISGHRSVSWYQQTPGQGLQFLFEYFSETQRNKGNFPGRFSGRQFSNSRSEMNVSTLELGDSALYLCASSYPERGSYNEQFFGPGTRLTVL.

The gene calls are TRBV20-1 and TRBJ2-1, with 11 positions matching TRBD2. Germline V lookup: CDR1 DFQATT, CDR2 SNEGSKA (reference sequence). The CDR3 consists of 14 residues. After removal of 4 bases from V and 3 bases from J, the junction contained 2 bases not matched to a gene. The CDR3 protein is CSAISGRVYNEQFF. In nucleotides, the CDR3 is TGCAGTGCTATTAGCGGGAGGGTCTACAATGAGCAGTTCTTC.

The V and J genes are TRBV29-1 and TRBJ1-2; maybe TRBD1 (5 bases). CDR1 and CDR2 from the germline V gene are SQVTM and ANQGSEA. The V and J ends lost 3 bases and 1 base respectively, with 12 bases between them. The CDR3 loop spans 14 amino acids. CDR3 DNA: TGCAGCGTTGACCAGGGAGGACTTAACTATGGCTACACCTTC. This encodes CSVDQGGLNYGYTF. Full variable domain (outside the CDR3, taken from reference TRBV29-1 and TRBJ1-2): SAVISQKPSRDICQRGTSLTIQCQVDSQVTMMFWYRQQPGQSLTLIATANQGSEATYESGFVIDKFPISRPNLTFSTLTVSNMSPEDSSIYLCSVDQGGLNYGYTFGSGTRLTVV.